This TCR beta chain is from a study of blood T cell repertoires in COVID-19. The CDR3 extends over 13 amino acids. CDR1 and CDR2 from the germline V gene are SGHVS and FQNEAQ. V lost 1 base, J lost 2 bases, and 5 bases lay in between. Repertoires were generated with immunoSEQ multiplex PCR, while TCRdb's copy carries only in-frame clones and drops some. This table holds 45,000 to 70,000 clones, 80% to 90% found once. The chain combines TRBV7-8 with TRBJ1-1; D uncertain. The receptor's source is a woman of 80 years or more with acute or convalescent COVID-19. The material sequenced was peripheral blood. DNA for the CDR3: TGTGCCAGCAGCTTAGACAGAAACACTGAAGCTTTCTTT. It encodes CASSLDRNTEAFF. The variable domain in full, completed from reference TRBV7-8 and TRBJ1-1, reads GAGVSQSPRYKVAKRGQDVALRCDPISGHVSLFWYQQALGQGPEFLTYFQNEAQLDKSGLPSDRFFAERPEGSVSTLKIQRTQQEDSAVYLCASSLDRNTEAFFGQGTRLTVV.